A single sample gave rise to the 3 T cell receptor beta chains below, sequenced in a study of T cell changes during pregnancy in multiple sclerosis. Some clones are missing from TCRdb's copy, which holds only in-frame ones; the method was immunoSEQ multiplex PCR. The top ten hold under 2% of the sample, which has about 45,000 clones, roughly 90% seen once. Sample: peripheral blood, taken in the first trimester of pregnancy. These receptors were collected from a female donor with multiple sclerosis, enrolled in a pregnancy study.

The chain combines TRBV18 with TRBJ1-3, with a tentative D call TRBD1 (6 bases). The germline CDR1 and CDR2 sequences are KGHSH and LQKENI. The CDR3 is 14 residues long. V lost 3 bases to trimming and J lost 4 bases, with 10 bases between them. The CDR3 loop is CASSPRGLGNTIYF. CDR3 bases: TGTGCCAGCTCACCCAGGGGCTTGGGAAACACCATATATTTT.

The rearrangement uses TRBV10-3 and TRBJ1-5, with TRBD1 matching over 10 bases. The CDR3 consists of 15 residues. J lost 2 bases, V lost 6 bases, and 4 bases had no gene match. Per the germline V gene, CDR1 is ENHRY and CDR2 is SYGVKD. In DNA, the CDR3 is TGTGCCATCAGCCCCGGGACAGGGGGCAATCAGCCCCAGCATTTT. Its protein product is CAISPGTGGNQPQHF.

The chain carries TRBV18 and TRBJ2-7; D might be TRBD2 (6 bases). The CDR3 loop spans 14 amino acids. V was pared by 5 bases and J by 0 bases, with 11 bases between. The V gene's germline CDR1 is KGHSH and CDR2 LQKENI. In DNA form, the CDR3 reads TGTGCCAGCTCAGGGGACTTAAGCTCCTACGAGCAGTACTTC. It is translated as CASSGDLSSYEQYF. The complete variable domain, with remaining parts taken from reference TRBV18 and TRBJ2-7, reads NAGVMQNPRHLVRRRGQEARLRCSPMKGHSHVYWYRQLPEEGLKFMVYLQKENIIDESGMPKERFSAEFPKEGPSILRIQQVVRGDSAAYFCASSGDLSSYEQYFGPGTRLTVT.